These T cell receptor beta chains were read from a single sample in a study of beta chain features in type 1 diabetes. Some clones are missing from TCRdb's copy, which holds only in-frame ones; the method was immunoSEQ multiplex PCR. The sample lists about 340,000 clones, around an eighth occurring once. The sample comprised naive CD4+ T cells from blood. The receptors here all came from a woman aged 18-29 years with type 1 diabetes. Each CDR3 is given with its conserved first and last residue. The D gene is left open where the match is weak. Size is omitted from some rows. Given values are once, few, many or a class for expanded clones.

V	J	D	size	CDR3	DNA
TRBV7-8	TRBJ2-3	-	-	CASSSQRTDTQYF	TGTGCCAGCAGCTCCCAGAGGACAGATACGCAGTATTTT
TRBV7-9	TRBJ2-2	TRBD2	-	CASSGRANTGELFF	TGTGCCAGCAGCGGGAGGGCCAACACCGGGGAGCTGTTTTTT
TRBV5-1	TRBJ2-1	TRBD2	few	CASSQTSGRWNEQFF	TGCGCCAGCAGTCAGACTAGCGGGAGATGGAATGAGCAGTTCTTC
TRBV18	TRBJ2-1	-	few	CASSKPGVGINEQFF	TGTGCCAGCTCCAAACCCGGAGTCGGAATCAATGAGCAGTTCTTC
TRBV7-9	TRBJ1-1	-	-	CASSGQGNSNTEAFF	TGTGCCAGCAGCGGGCAGGGGAACTCGAACACTGAAGCTTTCTTT
TRBV25-1	TRBJ2-1	-	few	CASSEPGQHNEQFF	TGTGCCAGCAGTGAACCTGGGCAGCACAATGAGCAGTTCTTC
TRBV11-1	TRBJ2-1	TRBD2	-	CASSLELAGGANEQFF	TGTGCCAGCAGCTTAGAACTAGCGGGAGGGGCCAATGAGCAGTTCTTC
TRBV11-2	TRBJ2-1	TRBD2	few	CASSLRTALTSGREDEQFF	TGTGCCAGCAGCTTACGGACAGCTTTGACTAGCGGGAGGGAGGATGAGCAGTTCTTC
TRBV11-2	TRBJ1-1	-	few	CASSFPSEAFF	TGTGCCAGCAGCTTCCCAAGCGAAGCTTTCTTT
TRBV11-3	TRBJ2-1	-	few	CASSLTEGHNEQFF	TGTGCCAGCAGCTTAACGGAGGGGCACAATGAGCAGTTCTTC
TRBV2	TRBJ1-2	-	-	CASSLEPPGGYTF	TGTGCCAGCAGTCTGGAGCCTCCGGGGGGCTACACCTTC
TRBV29-1	TRBJ2-5	-	-	CSVGTGSLKETQYF	TGCAGCGTTGGAACAGGGTCCCTCAAAGAGACCCAGTACTTC
TRBV10-3	TRBJ2-5	-	few	CAISAQIKGTPQETQYF	TGTGCCATCAGTGCCCAAATTAAGGGGACACCGCAAGAGACCCAGTACTTC
TRBV5-1	TRBJ1-5	-	-	CASSLDRSNQPQHF	TGCGCCAGCAGCCTAGACCGAAGCAATCAGCCCCAGCATTTT
TRBV15	TRBJ2-1	TRBD1	few	CATSKTQGAFYNEQFF	TGTGCCACCAGCAAAACCCAGGGGGCCTTCTACAATGAGCAGTTCTTC
TRBV18	TRBJ1-1	-	few	CASSRLGSENTEAFF	TGTGCCAGCTCACGACTTGGGTCGGAGAACACTGAAGCTTTCTTT
TRBV30	TRBJ1-5	-	-	CAWSETGYQPQHF	TGTGCCTGGAGTGAGACGGGGTATCAGCCCCAGCATTTT
TRBV5-1	TRBJ2-1	TRBD1	-	CASSLAAGQGRYNEQFF	TGCGCCAGCAGCTTGGCCGCCGGACAGGGACGCTACAATGAGCAGTTCTTC
TRBV5-1	TRBJ2-1	TRBD2	few	CASSLELAGYNEQFF	TGCGCCAGCAGCTTGGAGCTAGCGGGATACAATGAGCAGTTCTTC
TRBV27	TRBJ2-5	-	few	CASSFDRQETQYF	TGTGCCAGCAGTTTCGACAGACAAGAGACCCAGTACTTC
TRBV9	TRBJ1-2	TRBD1	-	CASSASSQGAYGYTF	TGTGCCAGCAGCGCAAGCTCACAGGGGGCGTATGGCTACACCTTC
TRBV5-1	TRBJ2-6	-	few	CASRPGGGGYSGANVLTF	TGCGCCAGCAGGCCCGGGGGAGGTGGATACTCTGGGGCCAACGTCCTGACTTTC
TRBV7-2	TRBJ2-1	-	-	CASSLERVGNEQFF	TGTGCCAGCAGCCTCGAGAGGGTGGGGAATGAGCAGTTCTTC
TRBV5-4	TRBJ2-2	TRBD1	-	CASSLGTESTGELFF	TGTGCCAGCAGCCTTGGGACAGAATCCACCGGGGAGCTGTTTTTT
TRBV2	TRBJ1-1	-	-	CASGFLRTRFLAFF	TGTGCCAGCGGGTTTCTCCGAACGAGGTTCCTAGCTTTCTTT
TRBV11-3	TRBJ1-1	-	-	CASSLDSDTEAFF	TGTGCCAGCAGCTTAGATTCAGACACTGAAGCTTTCTTT
TRBV29-1	TRBJ2-1	TRBD2	-	CSVAGRLAGKVRFF	TGCAGCGTTGCAGGGCGACTAGCGGGTAAAGTCCGGTTCTTC
TRBV14	TRBJ2-3	-	-	CASSQDPALGDTQYF	TGTGCCAGCAGCCAAGATCCCGCGCTCGGGGATACGCAGTATTTT
TRBV7-2	TRBJ2-7	TRBD1	-	CASSLLTGQAYEQYF	TGTGCCAGCAGCTTACTAACTGGACAGGCCTACGAGCAGTACTTC
TRBV4-3	TRBJ1-5	-	few	CASSQAGQPQHF	TGCGCCAGCAGCCAAGCGGGACAGCCCCAGCATTTT